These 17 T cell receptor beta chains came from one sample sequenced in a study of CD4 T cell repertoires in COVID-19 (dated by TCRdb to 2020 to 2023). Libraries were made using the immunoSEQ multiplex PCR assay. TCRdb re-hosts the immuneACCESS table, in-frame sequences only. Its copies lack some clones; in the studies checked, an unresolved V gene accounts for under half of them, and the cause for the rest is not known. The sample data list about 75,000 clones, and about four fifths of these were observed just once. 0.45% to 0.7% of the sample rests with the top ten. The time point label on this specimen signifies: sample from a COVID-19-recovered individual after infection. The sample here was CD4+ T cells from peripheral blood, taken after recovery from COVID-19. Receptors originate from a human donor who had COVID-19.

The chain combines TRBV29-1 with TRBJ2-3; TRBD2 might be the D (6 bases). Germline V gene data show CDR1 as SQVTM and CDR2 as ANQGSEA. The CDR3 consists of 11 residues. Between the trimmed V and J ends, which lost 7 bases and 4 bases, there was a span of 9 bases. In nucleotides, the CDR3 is TGCAGCGGGGCTAGCGCAGATACGCAGTATTTT. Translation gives CSGASADTQYF.

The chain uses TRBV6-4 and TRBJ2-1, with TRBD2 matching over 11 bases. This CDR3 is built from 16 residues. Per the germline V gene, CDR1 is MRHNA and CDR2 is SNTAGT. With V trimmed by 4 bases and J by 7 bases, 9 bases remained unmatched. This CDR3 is CASSVMMASGGNEQFF. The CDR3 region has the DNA TGTGCCAGCAGTGTTATGATGGCTAGCGGGGGGAATGAGCAGTTCTTC.

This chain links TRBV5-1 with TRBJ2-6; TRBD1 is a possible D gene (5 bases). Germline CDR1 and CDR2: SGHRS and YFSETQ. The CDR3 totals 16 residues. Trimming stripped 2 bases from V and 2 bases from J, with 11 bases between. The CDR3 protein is CASSLSTAAGANVLTF. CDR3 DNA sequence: TGCGCCAGCAGCTTATCGACAGCCGCTGGGGCCAACGTCCTGACTTTC.

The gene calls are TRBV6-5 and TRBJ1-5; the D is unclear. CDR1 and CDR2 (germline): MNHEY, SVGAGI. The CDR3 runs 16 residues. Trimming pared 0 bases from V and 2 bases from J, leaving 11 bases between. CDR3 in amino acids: CASSYSTHQGNQPQHF. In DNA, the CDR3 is TGTGCCAGCAGTTACTCGACCCATCAAGGCAATCAGCCCCAGCATTTT.

The CDR3 DNA is TGTGCCAGCAATGTTGGGGGCTGGGGCTACACCTTC. It translates to CASNVGGWGYTF. The rearrangement joins TRBV6-5 to TRBJ1-2; the D gene is possibly TRBD1 (6 bases). Germline V gene lookup returns CDR1 MNHEY and CDR2 SVGAGI. The CDR3 is 12 amino acids. V was trimmed by 7 bases and J by 8 bases, leaving 14 bases between them.

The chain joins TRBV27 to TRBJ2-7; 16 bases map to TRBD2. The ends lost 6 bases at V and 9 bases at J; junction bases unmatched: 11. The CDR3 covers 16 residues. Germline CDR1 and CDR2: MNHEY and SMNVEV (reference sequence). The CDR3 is CASSRPPGLAGGVQYF. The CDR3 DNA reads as TGTGCCAGCAGCCGACCCCCGGGACTAGCGGGAGGGGTGCAGTACTTC.

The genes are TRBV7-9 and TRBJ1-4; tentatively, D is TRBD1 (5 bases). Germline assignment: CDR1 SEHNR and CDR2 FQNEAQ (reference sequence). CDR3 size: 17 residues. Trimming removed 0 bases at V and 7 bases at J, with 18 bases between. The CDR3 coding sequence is TGTGCCAGCAGCTTAGCGGAAACGGGGGTACGCGGTGAAAAACTGTTTTTT. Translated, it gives CASSLAETGVRGEKLFF.

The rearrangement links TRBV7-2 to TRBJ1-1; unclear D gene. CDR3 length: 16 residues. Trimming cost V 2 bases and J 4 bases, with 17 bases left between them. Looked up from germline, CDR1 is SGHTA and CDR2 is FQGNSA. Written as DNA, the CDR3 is TGTGCCAGCAGCTTATTCCCGAGTTCCGAAGGCACTGAAGCTTTCTTT. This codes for CASSLFPSSEGTEAFF.

The CDR3 region is CATSDDRDFPGANVLTF. The CDR3 coding sequence is TGTGCCACCAGTGACGACAGGGACTTCCCTGGGGCCAACGTCCTGACTTTC. The rearrangement joins TRBV24-1 to TRBJ2-6; possibly TRBD1 for D (7 bases). Germline V gene lookup returns CDR1 KGHDR and CDR2 SFDVKD. Between the trimmed V and J ends, which lost 4 bases and 2 bases, there was a span of 14 bases. This CDR3 spans 17 amino acids.

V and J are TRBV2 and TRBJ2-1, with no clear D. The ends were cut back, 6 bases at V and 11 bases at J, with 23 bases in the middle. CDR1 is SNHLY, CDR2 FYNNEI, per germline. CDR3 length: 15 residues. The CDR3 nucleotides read TGTGCCAGCAGCCCAACGAAGGATTGGTTGTGGCAGCAGTTCTTC. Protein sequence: CASSPTKDWLWQQFF.

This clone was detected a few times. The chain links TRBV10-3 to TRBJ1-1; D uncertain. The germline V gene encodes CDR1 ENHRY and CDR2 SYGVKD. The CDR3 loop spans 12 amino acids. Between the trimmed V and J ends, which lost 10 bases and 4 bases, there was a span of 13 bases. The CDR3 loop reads CATEGEGTEAFF. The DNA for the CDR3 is TGTGCCACCGAAGGAGAGGGCACTGAAGCTTTCTTT.

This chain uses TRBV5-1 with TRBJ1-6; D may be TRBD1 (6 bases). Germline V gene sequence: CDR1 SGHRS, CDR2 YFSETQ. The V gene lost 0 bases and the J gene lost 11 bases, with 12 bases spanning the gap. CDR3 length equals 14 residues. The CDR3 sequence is CASSLEQGSPPLHF. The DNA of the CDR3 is TGCGCCAGCAGCTTGGAGCAGGGGAGTCCACCCCTCCACTTT.

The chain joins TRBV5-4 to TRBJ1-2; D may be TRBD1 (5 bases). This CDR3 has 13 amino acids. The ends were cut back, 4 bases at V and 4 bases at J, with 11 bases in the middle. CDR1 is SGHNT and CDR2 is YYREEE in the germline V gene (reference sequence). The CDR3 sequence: CASSPTGVYGYTF. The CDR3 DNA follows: TGTGCCAGCAGCCCTACAGGCGTCTATGGCTACACCTTC. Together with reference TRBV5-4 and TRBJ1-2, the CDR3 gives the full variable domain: ETGVTQSPTHLIKTRGQQVTLRCSSQSGHNTVSWYQQALGQGPQFIFQYYREEENGRGNFPPRFSGLQFPNYSSELNVNALELDDSALYLCASSPTGVYGYTFGSGTRLTVV.

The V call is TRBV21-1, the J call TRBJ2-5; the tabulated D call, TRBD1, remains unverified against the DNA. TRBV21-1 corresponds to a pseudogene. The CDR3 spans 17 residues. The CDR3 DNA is TGTGCCAGCAGCAAAGCTCGCCGCCAGGGGAAGGTAGAGACCCAGTACTTC. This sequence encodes CASSKARRQGKVETQYF.

The CDR3 DNA is TGTGCCTGGAGAGCAGGGGTTGACTATGGCTACACCTTC. This gives the protein CAWRAGVDYGYTF. The chain carries TRBV30 and TRBJ1-2; tentatively, D is TRBD1 (6 bases). The CDR3 contains 13 residues. CDR1 is GTSNPN, CDR2 SVGIG, per germline (reference sequence). Trimming shortened V by 3 bases and J by 3 bases, and 11 bases separated the two germline ends. The full variable domain, its missing parts supplied by reference TRBV30 and TRBJ1-2, is SQTIHQWPATLVQPVGSPLSLECTVEGTSNPNLYWYRQAAGRGLQLLFYSVGIGQISSEVPQNLSASRPQDRQFILSSKKLLLSDSGFYLCAWRAGVDYGYTFGSGTRLTVV.

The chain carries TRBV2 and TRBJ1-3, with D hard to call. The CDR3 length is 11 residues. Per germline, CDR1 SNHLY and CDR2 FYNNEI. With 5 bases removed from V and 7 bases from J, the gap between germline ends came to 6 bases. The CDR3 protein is CASSQENTIYF. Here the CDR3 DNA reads TGTGCCAGCAGTCAAGAGAACACCATATATTTT.

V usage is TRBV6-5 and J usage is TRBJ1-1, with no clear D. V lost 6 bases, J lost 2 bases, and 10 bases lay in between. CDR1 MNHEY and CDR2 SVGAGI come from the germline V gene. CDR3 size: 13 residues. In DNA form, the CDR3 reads TGTGCCAGCAGCCCCCTTGAAAACACTGAAGCTTTCTTT. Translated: CASSPLENTEAFF.